These 30 T cell receptor beta chains were all obtained from the same sample, sequenced in a study of cytomegalovirus exposure and HLA in healthy donors. Vbeta (60) and Jbeta (13) primers were used in the PCR. Generated by immunoSEQ multiplex PCR, the TCRdb table keeps only in-frame clones and is missing some. The sample has about 120,000 clones; around four fifths are singletons. The sample was PBMCs. The receptors derive from a middle-aged woman in good health and CMV-seropositive.

The chain links TRBV28 to TRBJ1-1; 11 bases fit TRBD1. The germline V gene has CDR1 MDHEN and CDR2 SYDVKM. V lost 2 bases, J lost 6 bases, and 5 bases stayed unmatched. The CDR3 has 15 amino acids. The CDR3 region is CASSLGTGGAAEAFF. The CDR3 DNA reads TGTGCCAGCAGTTTAGGGACAGGGGGGGCGGCTGAAGCTTTCTTT.

The sample holds a few counts of this clone. CDR3 nucleotide sequence: TGTGCCAGCAGTTTGGGGACAGGGGTGGTTGAAGCTTTCTTT. The encoded protein is CASSLGTGVVEAFF. V and J are TRBV6-5 and TRBJ1-1, with 10 bases fitting TRBD1. Germline-derived CDR1 and CDR2 are MNHEY and SVGAGI. The CDR3 contains 14 residues. The V segment lost 4 bases and the J segment 7 bases; nucleotides outside the gene matches: 6.

V gene TRBV19 combines with J gene TRBJ1-1, with TRBD1 identical over 9 bases. CDR1 LNHDA and CDR2 SQIVND come from the germline V gene (reference sequence). The J segment lost 1 base and the V segment lost 2 bases, leaving 5 bases of the junction unmatched. The length of the CDR3 is 16 residues. In DNA form, the CDR3 reads TGTGCCAGTAGTATATCTGACAGGGGGACGAACACTGAAGCTTTCTTT. Amino acids: CASSISDRGTNTEAFF.

The chain has TRBV4-1 and TRBJ1-6; the D is unclear. The CDR3 runs 14 residues. Germline lookup yields CDR1 MGHRA and CDR2 YSYEKL. Trimming shortened V by 2 bases and J by 7 bases, and 9 bases separated the two germline ends. The CDR3 sequence: CASSQTVPNSPLHF. The CDR3 DNA sequence: TGCGCCAGCAGCCAAACAGTACCCAATTCACCCCTCCACTTT.

The CDR3 reads CASRPGQRNTGELFF. The CDR3 DNA follows: TGTGCCAGCAGGCCGGGACAGCGGAACACCGGGGAGCTGTTTTTT. The chain carries TRBV6-5 and TRBJ2-2, with 7 bases identical to TRBD1. The CDR3 extends over 15 amino acids. With 6 bases clipped from V and 1 base from J, the junction kept 5 bases outside the gene matches. Per the germline V gene, CDR1 is MNHEY and CDR2 is SVGAGI.

This chain joins TRBV10-3 and TRBJ2-3; D remains ambiguous. CDR1 ENHRY and CDR2 SYGVKD come from the germline V gene. Trimming left V 6 bases short and J 1 base short, with 8 bases between. The CDR3 sequence is 13 residues long. CDR3 DNA sequence: TGTGCCATCAGCGGAGAGGGCACAGATACGCAGTATTTT. Translated: CAISGEGTDTQYF.

This chain joins TRBV27 and TRBJ2-2; 9 bases are a match to TRBD2. Germline CDR1 MNHEY, CDR2 SMNVEV (reference sequence). CDR3 length: 16 residues. Unmatched junction bases numbered 11, after V lost 5 bases and J lost 7 bases. The CDR3 sequence is CASSLGSGRSIGELFF. CDR3 in DNA: TGTGCCAGCAGTCTGGGGAGCGGGAGGTCAATCGGGGAGCTGTTTTTT.

This clone has only one observation. V is TRBV5-1 and J is TRBJ2-1, with D perhaps TRBD2 (6 bases). The CDR3 totals 14 residues. The ends were cut back, 4 bases at V and 9 bases at J, with 17 bases in the middle. CDR1 is SGHRS and CDR2 is YFSETQ in the germline V gene. CDR3 sequence: CASSLRELAGEQFF. In DNA form, the CDR3 reads TGCGCCAGCAGCCTCCGGGAGCTAGCAGGTGAGCAGTTCTTC.

The chain has TRBV28 and TRBJ2-2, with TRBD2 identical over 11 bases. Per the germline V gene, CDR1 is MDHEN and CDR2 is SYDVKM. The length of the CDR3 is 18 residues. With 6 bases clipped from V and 4 bases from J, the junction kept 13 bases outside the gene matches. As DNA, the CDR3 is TGTGCCAGCAGCTCTATTCGCCCACTAGCGGGAGCCACCGGGGAGCTGTTTTTT. As protein: CASSSIRPLAGATGELFF.

The gene calls are TRBV6-1 and TRBJ1-2, with TRBD1 matching 8 bases. The CDR3 loop spans 15 amino acids. Germline lookup yields CDR1 MNHNS and CDR2 SASEGT. V trimming: 6 bases; J trimming: 5 bases; junction bases outside the gene matches: 11. CDR3 in DNA: TGTGCCAGCAGACGCGGGACAGGAGAACTTTATGGCTACACCTTC. Translated: CASRRGTGELYGYTF.

The chain links TRBV9 to TRBJ1-3; maybe TRBD1 (6 bases). Germline-derived CDR1 and CDR2 are SGDLS and YYNGEE. This CDR3 has 13 amino acids. V was pared by 5 bases and J by 2 bases, with 8 bases between. The CDR3, as DNA: TGTGCCAGCAGTACAGGGACTGGAAACACCATATATTTT. As protein: CASSTGTGNTIYF.

The CDR3 bases are TGTGCCAGCAGTCTGACTAGCGGGATATATGAGCAGTTCTTC. Translation: CASSLTSGIYEQFF. The genes are TRBV7-3 and TRBJ2-1; 11 bases are a match to TRBD2. Germline V gene data show CDR1 as SGHTA and CDR2 as FQGTGA. J lost 8 bases, V lost 6 bases, and 6 bases had no gene match. The CDR3 spans 14 residues.

This chain connects TRBV21-1 to TRBJ2-7; whether TRBD2, the table's D call, matches the DNA was not checked. TRBV21-1 constitutes a pseudogene. The CDR3 totals 18 residues. The DNA for the CDR3 is TGTGCCAGCAGCTCCCCCGTGGCTAGCGGGTTGCCGACCTACGAGCAGTACTTC. Its translation: CASSSPVASGLPTYEQYF.

The rearrangement joins TRBV7-2 to TRBJ1-2; possible D gene TRBD1, 6 bases. V lost 1 base, J lost 3 bases, and 12 bases lay in between. Germline CDR1 is SGHTA and CDR2 is FQGNSA. The CDR3 extends over 15 amino acids. Written as DNA, the CDR3 is TGTGCCAGCAGCTTAGGAGGGGGAAGTGACTATGGCTACACCTTC. It is translated as CASSLGGGSDYGYTF.

The genes are TRBV4-3 and TRBJ2-1; TRBD2 aligns across 11 bases. Germline lookup yields CDR1 LGHNA and CDR2 YSLEER. Trimming at V came to 0 bases and at J to 8 bases, leaving 6 bases not matched to a gene. CDR3 size: 16 residues. CDR3 sequence: CASSQELAGGWYEQFF. The DNA for the CDR3 is TGCGCCAGCAGCCAAGAATTAGCGGGAGGGTGGTATGAGCAGTTCTTC.

This clone has just one count. The chain employs TRBV7-8 and TRBJ2-4, with 9 positions matching TRBD2. Germline assignment: CDR1 SGHVS and CDR2 FQNEAQ. V shed 5 bases and J 11 bases; nucleotides not matched to a gene: 13. The CDR3 contains 15 residues. The chain's CDR3 is CASSPTPLAGEVQYF. As DNA, the CDR3 is TGTGCCAGCAGCCCGACCCCTTTAGCGGGAGAAGTTCAGTACTTC.

J is TRBJ2-5 and V is TRBV6-5, with D perhaps matching TRBD1 (5 bases). Trimming left V 4 bases short and J 9 bases short, with 15 bases between. The CDR3 is made up of 13 amino acids. CDR1 and CDR2 (germline): MNHEY, SVGAGI. CDR3 in amino acids: CASSSSGSGPQYF. CDR3 nucleotides: TGTGCCAGCAGTTCATCAGGGTCAGGACCCCAGTACTTC.

This chain connects TRBV19 to TRBJ2-5; D gene unclear. This CDR3 comprises 12 residues. V was cut by 10 bases and J by 3 bases, with 12 bases left in between. The germline gives CDR1 LNHDA, CDR2 SQIVND (reference sequence). CDR3 coding DNA: TGTGCCACCTCGAGAGGAGAAGAGACCCAGTACTTC. Its translation: CATSRGEETQYF.

V usage is TRBV7-8 and J usage is TRBJ1-1, with TRBD1 as a possible D gene (5 bases). V lost 5 bases and J lost 4, with 11 bases in between. This CDR3 contains 13 residues. Per the germline V gene, CDR1 is SGHVS and CDR2 is FQNEAQ. The CDR3, as DNA: TGTGCCAGCAGCACCGCCGACAGCACTGAAGCTTTCTTT. Its protein product is CASSTADSTEAFF.

This clone was found once. V usage is TRBV21-1 and J usage is TRBJ2-7; the DNA was not compared with TRBD2, the D call given in the table. TRBV21-1 counts as a pseudogene. The CDR3 extends over 17 amino acids. This CDR3 reads CASSKGGTSGIVDEQYF. The CDR3 DNA follows: TGTGCCAGCAGCAAGGGAGGGACTAGCGGGATCGTGGACGAGCAGTACTTC.

The chain combines TRBV5-4 with TRBJ2-1; 9 positions match TRBD2. This CDR3 comprises 16 residues. The ends lost 3 bases at V and 1 base at J; junction bases unmatched: 5. Germline-derived CDR1 and CDR2 are SGHNT and YYREEE (reference sequence). The chain's CDR3 is CASSSLAGGSYNEQFF. For the CDR3, the DNA is TGTGCCAGCAGCTCTCTTGCGGGAGGGTCCTACAATGAGCAGTTCTTC.

The chain couples TRBV18 to TRBJ1-5; possibly TRBD1 for D (6 bases). Trimming removed 3 bases from V and 7 bases from J, with 10 bases in between. Germline-derived CDR1 and CDR2 are KGHSH and LQKENI. The CDR3 totals 13 residues. The CDR3 nucleotides are TGTGCCAGCTCACCGGGACACCGGCAGCCCCAGCATTTT. It is translated as CASSPGHRQPQHF.

The rearrangement uses TRBV12-5 and TRBJ1-1; tentative D call: TRBD1 (6 bases). The ends were cut back, 5 bases at V and 4 bases at J, with 11 bases in the middle. In germline, CDR1 is LGHNT, CDR2 FRNRAP. This CDR3 has 13 amino acids. CDR3 residues: CASGPRGGTEAFF. For the CDR3, the DNA is TGTGCTAGTGGTCCAAGGGGGGGCACTGAAGCTTTCTTT.

The chain couples TRBV15 to TRBJ2-7; no firm D call. The V gene's germline CDR1 is LNHNV and CDR2 YYDKDF (reference sequence). V was trimmed by 6 bases and J by 0 bases, leaving 12 bases between them. There are 14 residues in the CDR3. In nucleotides, the CDR3 is TGTGCCACCAGGTCGGGTAAAGCCTCCTACGAGCAGTACTTC. It specifies CATRSGKASYEQYF. Complete variable domain (other parts from reference TRBV15 and TRBJ2-7): DAMVIQNPRYQVTQFGKPVTLSCSQTLNHNVMYWYQQKSSQAPKLLFHYYDKDFNNEADTPDNFQSRRPNTSFCFLDIRSPGLGDTAMYLCATRSGKASYEQYFGPGTRLTVT.

The chain couples TRBV9 to TRBJ1-1; 8 positions agree with TRBD1. The CDR3 contains 13 residues. The germline V gene has CDR1 SGDLS and CDR2 YYNGEE. Trimming took 0 bases from V and 8 from J; bases not matched to a gene: 3. The CDR3: CASSVDGDREAFF. CDR3 sequence (DNA): TGTGCCAGCAGCGTAGATGGGGACAGGGAAGCTTTCTTT.

The chain couples TRBV19 to TRBJ1-5; D is uncertain. Germline-derived CDR1 and CDR2 are LNHDA and SQIVND (reference sequence). The CDR3 runs 16 residues. Trimming took off 5 bases at V and 0 bases at J, with 14 bases between the two ends. The CDR3 DNA is TGTGCCAGTAGTTTTACAGAATATTATAGCAATCAGCCCCAGCATTTT. The encoded protein is CASSFTEYYSNQPQHF.

This clone was detected once. The chain carries TRBV9 and TRBJ1-1; TRBD1 aligns across 10 bases. The CDR3 is 17 amino acids. V gave up 3 bases and J gave up 4 bases; unmatched junction bases: 12. Germline V CDR1 and CDR2: SGDLS, YYNGEE. The CDR3 DNA is TGTGCCAGCAGCGGAGACGGGACAGGGGAAGTTGGCACTGAAGCTTTCTTT. Residues: CASSGDGTGEVGTEAFF.

The chain links TRBV5-5 to TRBJ2-5, with TRBD2 matching over 12 bases. This CDR3 is 17 amino acids long. Germline V gives CDR1 SGHKS, CDR2 YYEKEE (reference sequence). Trimming took 2 bases from V and 3 from J; bases not matched to a gene: 8. CDR3 nucleotides: TGTGCCAGCAGCTTCGTACTAGCGGGAGGAGGGGAAGAGACCCAGTACTTC. Translation gives CASSFVLAGGGEETQYF. The full variable domain, rest sourced from reference TRBV5-5 and TRBJ2-5, is DAGVTQSPTHLIKTRGQQVTLRCSPISGHKSVSWYQQVLGQGPQFIFQYYEKEERGRGNFPDRFSARQFPNYSSELNVNALLLGDSALYLCASSFVLAGGGEETQYFGPGTRLLVL.

The chain uses TRBV7-9 and TRBJ2-1; 10 bases align to TRBD2. The V and J ends lost 4 bases and 5 bases, in that order; junction bases with no gene match: 5. This CDR3 has 15 residues. Germline V gene data show CDR1 as SEHNR and CDR2 as FQNEAQ (reference sequence). CDR3: CASSSLAGVDNEQFF. CDR3 nucleotide sequence: TGTGCCAGCAGCTCCCTAGCGGGAGTCGACAATGAGCAGTTCTTC.

The chain couples TRBV7-8 to TRBJ2-1; 7 nucleotides agree with TRBD2. Germline-derived CDR1 and CDR2 are SGHVS and FQNEAQ. Trimming took 3 bases from V and 9 from J; bases not matched to a gene: 17. CDR3 length equals 17 residues. CDR3 sequence: CASSLVWGGSLTSEQFF. The CDR3, as DNA: TGTGCCAGCAGCTTGGTTTGGGGCGGGAGTCTTACAAGTGAGCAGTTCTTC.